This T cell receptor (beta chain) comes out of a study of T cell responses to AZD1222 COVID-19 vaccine. Whole-study results and caveats: Among AZD1222 vaccinees, only five or six were seropositive at baseline. Repertoire sampling happened only post peak T cell response.

Sequencing used immunoSEQ multiplex PCR; TCRdb keeps in-frame clones, though not all of them. Of approximately 180,000 clones listed, 75% to 90% were seen once; the top ten hold approximately 2.5%. The CDR3 is made up of 18 amino acids. Details on this clone: Its antigen is unknown.

The sequencing used peripheral blood, collected on day 0 of AZD1222 vaccination. The chain uses TRBV12-1 and TRBJ2-5; the table's D call, TRBD2, has no DNA check behind it. TRBV12-1 is a documented pseudogene. The clonotype originates from an adult in good health. DNA for the CDR3: TGTGCCAGCAGCTTTGCGCCTAGCGGGAGGCCCAGGGGAGAGACCCAGTACTTC. It encodes CASSFAPSGRPRGETQYF.